A selection of T cell receptor beta chains follows, all from one sample in a study of T cell repertoires in cytomegalovirus infection. These receptors' targets are unknown. MiXCR, applied by TCRdb to the reads, yields one record per CDR3 protein. The repertoire includes about 890,000 distinct CDR3 sequences, 31% of them detected once, and 13% sits in the top ten. Material: cultured CD8+ T cells from PBMCs, obtained from culture after CMV antigen stimulation. All receptors derive from a human donor in good health (CMV status not recorded). Some clones in this sample may be carry-over from other donors' samples. Both conserved end residues are part of each CDR3. The order of the fields is clone size, V gene, D gene, J gene, CDR3 protein, CDR3 DNA. A D gene is named only where the DNA matches it firmly. Clone size is shown for a subset of rows, as once, few, many or a class of expanded clone.

many	TRBV7-9	-	TRBJ1-3	CASSLEAGISGNTIYF	TGTGCCAGCAGCCTCGAGGCGGGTATCTCTGGAAACACCATATATTTT
-	TRBV5-6	-	TRBJ2-1	CASSSAFVLYNEQFF	TGTGCCAGCAGCTCGGCCTTCGTTCTCTACAATGAGCAGTTCTTC
-	TRBV7-8	-	TRBJ2-1	CASSATGFGTYNEQFF	TGTGCCAGCAGCGCAACAGGTTTCGGGACCTACAATGAGCAGTTCTTC
many	TRBV7-2	-	TRBJ2-1	CASSFWAGANNEQFF	TGTGCCAGCAGCTTTTGGGCGGGGGCAAACAATGAGCAGTTCTTC
-	TRBV27	TRBD1	TRBJ1-1	CASSSRRDSFEAFF	TGTGCCAGCAGTTCCAGAAGGGACAGCTTTGAAGCTTTCTTT
-	TRBV27	TRBD1	TRBJ1-1	CASSLSFQGGTEAFF	TGTGCCAGCAGTTTATCGTTTCAGGGGGGAACTGAAGCTTTCTTT
few	TRBV7-9	TRBD1	TRBJ2-3	CASSLGGTADTQYF	TGTGCCAGCAGCTTAGGGGGGACAGCAGATACGCAGTATTTT
few	TRBV11-2	-	TRBJ1-4	CASSLGIAPSNEKLFF	TGTGCCAGCAGCTTAGGGATCGCGCCGAGTAATGAAAAACTGTTTTTT
-	TRBV27	-	TRBJ2-5	CASRKLGQFGLGTQYF	TGTGCCAGCCGAAAACTAGGACAGTTCGGCTTAGGGACCCAGTACTTC
few	TRBV12-3/TRBV12-4	-	TRBJ2-2	CASSPGPRENTGELFF	TGTGCCAGCAGTCCCGGGCCGAGAGAGAACACCGGGGAGCTGTTTTTT
-	TRBV19	-	TRBJ2-1	CASNPTLGDYNEQFF	TGTGCCAGTAACCCGACTCTTGGGGATTACAATGAGCAGTTCTTC
-	TRBV7-3	TRBD1	TRBJ2-3	CASRWGQDPSTDTQYF	TGTGCCAGCCGCTGGGGACAGGACCCTAGCACAGATACGCAGTATTTT
many	TRBV7-8	-	TRBJ2-3	CASSLEEYQRDTQYF	TGTGCCAGCAGCTTAGAAGAGTATCAGAGGGATACGCAGTATTTT
-	TRBV28	-	TRBJ1-2	CASSLSGNIWVYTF	TGTGCCAGCAGTTTATCAGGGAATATATGGGTGTACACCTTC
-	TRBV7-6	TRBD1	TRBJ2-1	CASSLESGGWSEQFF	TGTGCCAGCAGCTTAGAATCAGGGGGCTGGAGTGAGCAGTTCTTC
few	TRBV7-2	TRBD1	TRBJ1-6	CASRFYPGQGLYSPLHF	TGTGCCAGCAGATTTTATCCGGGACAGGGGTTATATTCACCCCTCCACTTT
few	TRBV2	-	TRBJ2-1	CASSDFQDYNEQFF	TGTGCCAGCAGTGACTTCCAGGATTACAATGAGCAGTTCTTC
-	TRBV29-1	TRBD1	TRBJ2-2	CSVAGTAGPGELFF	TGCAGCGTTGCGGGGACAGCAGGTCCCGGGGAGCTGTTTTTT
-	TRBV15	-	TRBJ2-1	CATSAEMSSYNEQFF	TGTGCCACCAGCGCCGAGATGAGCTCCTACAATGAGCAGTTCTTC
-	TRBV9	-	TRBJ2-1	CASSPPGAGTYNEQFF	TGTGCCAGCAGCCCTCCGGGGGCGGGAACCTACAATGAGCAGTTCTTC
few	TRBV27	-	TRBJ2-3	CASSQLLSQDTQYF	TGTGCCAGCAGTCAGCTACTCTCGCAAGATACGCAGTATTTT
-	TRBV19	-	TRBJ2-3	CASSRDWPTDTQYF	TGTGCCAGTAGTAGGGACTGGCCCACAGATACGCAGTATTTT
-	TRBV13	TRBD2	TRBJ2-7	CASSSRREGSSYEQYF	TGTGCCAGCAGCTCGCGCAGGGAGGGAAGCTCCTACGAGCAGTACTTC
many	TRBV7-2	-	TRBJ2-5	CASSLEEGAGPQETQYF	TGTGCCAGCAGCTTAGAGGAGGGAGCGGGCCCCCAAGAGACCCAGTACTTC
few	TRBV20-1	TRBD2	TRBJ2-2	CSARDERGPNTGELFF	TGCAGTGCTAGAGACGAGCGGGGGCCGAACACCGGGGAGCTGTTTTTT
-	TRBV6-5	TRBD1	TRBJ2-7	CASSYDRGNEQYF	TGTGCCAGCAGTTACGACAGGGGGAACGAGCAGTACTTC
few	TRBV24-1	TRBD2	TRBJ2-1	CATSDSRKLAGDHNEQFF	TGTGCCACCAGTGACTCCCGGAAGCTAGCGGGGGACCACAATGAGCAGTTCTTC
few	TRBV5-4	-	TRBJ2-5	CASSARSGRQETQYF	TGTGCCAGCAGCGCCCGAAGCGGGCGACAAGAGACCCAGTACTTC
few	TRBV19	TRBD1	TRBJ1-5	CASNPGDRSPNQPQHF	TGTGCCAGTAATCCCGGGGACAGGAGTCCTAATCAGCCCCAGCATTTT
few	TRBV6-1	-	TRBJ2-3	CASWAALSTDTQYF	TGTGCCAGCTGGGCAGCCCTAAGCACAGATACGCAGTATTTT
-	TRBV27	-	TRBJ2-5	CASSLSWSGGHETQYF	TGTGCCAGCAGTTTATCTTGGTCCGGGGGCCACGAGACCCAGTACTTC
-	TRBV4-1	TRBD2	TRBJ2-3	CASSPEIIAGGSTDTQYF	TGCGCCAGCAGCCCCGAGATAATAGCGGGGGGTAGCACAGATACGCAGTATTTT
few	TRBV15	-	TRBJ1-1	CATSPGELYWKTEAFF	TGTGCCACCAGCCCCGGGGAGCTTTACTGGAAAACTGAAGCTTTCTTT
few	TRBV6-1	-	TRBJ2-1	CASSFSGPYNEQFF	TGTGCCAGCAGTTTTAGCGGACCTTACAATGAGCAGTTCTTC
-	TRBV27	TRBD1	TRBJ1-2	CASSLGQSFYGYTF	TGTGCCAGCAGTTTGGGACAGAGTTTCTATGGCTACACCTTC
-	TRBV6-5	-	TRBJ1-6	CASSYRGSLYNSPLHF	TGTGCCAGCAGTTACCGGGGCAGTCTTTATAATTCACCCCTCCACTTT
-	TRBV7-6	TRBD2	TRBJ2-1	CASSRPTSGAYNEQFF	TGTGCCAGCAGCCGACCTACTAGCGGGGCCTACAATGAGCAGTTCTTC
-	TRBV20-1	-	TRBJ2-7	CSADRPFEGGAYSYEQYF	TGCAGTGCCGACCGCCCATTTGAGGGGGGGGCCTACTCCTACGAGCAGTACTTC
-	TRBV10-1	TRBD1	TRBJ1-1	CASNPGQGTTEAFF	TGCGCCAGCAACCCCGGACAGGGGACCACTGAAGCTTTCTTT
-	TRBV5-1	-	TRBJ1-4	CASSSVQNRANEKLFF	TGCGCCAGCAGCTCCGTACAAAACAGGGCTAACGAAAAACTGTTTTTT